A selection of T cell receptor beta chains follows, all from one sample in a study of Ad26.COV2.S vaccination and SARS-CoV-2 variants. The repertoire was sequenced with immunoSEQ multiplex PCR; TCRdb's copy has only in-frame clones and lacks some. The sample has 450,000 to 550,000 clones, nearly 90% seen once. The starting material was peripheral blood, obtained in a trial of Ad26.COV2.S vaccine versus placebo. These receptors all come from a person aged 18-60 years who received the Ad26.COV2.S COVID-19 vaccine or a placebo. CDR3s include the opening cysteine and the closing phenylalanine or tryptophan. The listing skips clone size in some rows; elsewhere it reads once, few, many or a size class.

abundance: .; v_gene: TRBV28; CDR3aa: CASSLSVPRNGYTF
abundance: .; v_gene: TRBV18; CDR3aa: CASSPTGDSNQPQHF
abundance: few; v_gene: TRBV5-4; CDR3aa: CASSQSRGGYGYTF
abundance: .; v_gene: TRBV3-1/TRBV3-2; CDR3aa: CASSLVLLGHHNSPLHF
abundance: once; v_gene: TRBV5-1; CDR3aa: CASSLGGSNGYTF
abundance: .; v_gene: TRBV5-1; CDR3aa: CASSLGPKTHFHEQFF
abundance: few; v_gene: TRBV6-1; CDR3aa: CASSEIAQPQHF
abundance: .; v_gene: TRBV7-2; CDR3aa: CASSLVLSGSNQPQHF
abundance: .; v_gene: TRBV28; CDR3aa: CASSSSLDRAGTQYF
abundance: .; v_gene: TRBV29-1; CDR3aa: CSVQGGLSQPQHF
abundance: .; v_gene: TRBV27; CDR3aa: CASSLSQFSYGYTF
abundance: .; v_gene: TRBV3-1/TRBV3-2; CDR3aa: CASSHSSLYTGELFF
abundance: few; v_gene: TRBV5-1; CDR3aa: CASMDNYGYTF
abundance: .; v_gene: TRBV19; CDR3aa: CASLGGAGFYNEQFF
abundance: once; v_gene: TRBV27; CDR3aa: CASSLSWQTVNYGYTF
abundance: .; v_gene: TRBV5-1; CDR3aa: CASSLAQRGDYTDTQYF
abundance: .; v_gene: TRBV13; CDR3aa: CASKRGQVYGYTF
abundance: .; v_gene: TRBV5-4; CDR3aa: CASSMSPRVNEKLFF
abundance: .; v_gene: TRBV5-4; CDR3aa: CVTGQGGSRATGELFF
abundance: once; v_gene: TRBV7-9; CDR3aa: CASRSWGDSGGQETQYF
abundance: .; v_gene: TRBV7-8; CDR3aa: CASSFRTGGSEKLFF
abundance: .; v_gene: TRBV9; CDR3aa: CASSVGLGGPYETQYF
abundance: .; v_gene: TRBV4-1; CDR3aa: CPSSRQGGSYNSPLHF
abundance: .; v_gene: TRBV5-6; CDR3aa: CASSLTGDLTDTQYF
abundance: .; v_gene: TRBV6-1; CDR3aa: CASSETGVQPQHF
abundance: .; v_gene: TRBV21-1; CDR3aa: CASSSPERRNTEAFF
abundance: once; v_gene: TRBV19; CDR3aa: CASTSGRGGGPTNTEAFF
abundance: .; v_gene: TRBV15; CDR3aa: CATSKDRGNSHPYEQYF
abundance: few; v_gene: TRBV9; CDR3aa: CASSVDVTPDGYTF
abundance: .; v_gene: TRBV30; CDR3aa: CAWRDRDRVGEKLFF
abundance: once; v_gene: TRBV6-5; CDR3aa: CASSYSINRGNTEAFF
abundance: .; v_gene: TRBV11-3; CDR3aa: CASSLKDYGYTF
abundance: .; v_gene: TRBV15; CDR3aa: CATSRDRKGYTF
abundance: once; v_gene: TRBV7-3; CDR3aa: CASSIAAGLPILTQYF
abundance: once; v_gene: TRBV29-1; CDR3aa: CSVEAWVGDGELFF
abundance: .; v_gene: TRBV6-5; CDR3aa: CATGDRPRRGTEAFF
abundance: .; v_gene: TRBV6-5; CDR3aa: CASSYEASGQETQYF
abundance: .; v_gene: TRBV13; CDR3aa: CASSFSTKGEGEEKLFF
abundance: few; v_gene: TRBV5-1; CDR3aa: CASSLGGSWRSGTDTQYF
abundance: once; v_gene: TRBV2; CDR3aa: CASSAGTFGNTIYF
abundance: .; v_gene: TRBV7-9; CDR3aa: CASSFFQGPVGEQYF
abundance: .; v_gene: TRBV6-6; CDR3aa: CASSPTTGGLSPLHF
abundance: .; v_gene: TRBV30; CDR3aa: CAWSTPGRVHYGYTF
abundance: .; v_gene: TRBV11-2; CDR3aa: CASSLSLLSYEQYF
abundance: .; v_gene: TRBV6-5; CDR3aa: CASTRGLEETQYF
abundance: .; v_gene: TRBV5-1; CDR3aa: CASSLQGASNQPQHF
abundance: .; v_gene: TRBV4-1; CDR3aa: CASSTDRGHQDTQYF
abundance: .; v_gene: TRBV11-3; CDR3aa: CASSSGRLAGVDEQFF
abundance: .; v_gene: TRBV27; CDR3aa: CASRRDFRNYGYTF
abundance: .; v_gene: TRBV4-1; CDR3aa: CASSQGTSRADTQYF
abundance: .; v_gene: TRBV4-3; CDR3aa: CASSQDIEGEQYF
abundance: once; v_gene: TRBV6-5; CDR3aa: CASSPDRVWQETQYF
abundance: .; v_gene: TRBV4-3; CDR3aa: CASSHTGTGPGTNTGELFF